The 2 T cell receptor beta chains listed next were all sequenced from one sample in a study of human T cells and chemical hapten exposure. Time point given: pre-sensitization, week 0. Regarding treatment: therapeutic diphenylcyclopropenone sensitization with weekly scalp DPC. Each CDR3 protein gets one entry after TCRdb re-called the RACE reads with MiXCR. Seen here are roughly 380,000 distinct CDR3 sequences, approximately 5.1% observed once, and the top ten hold just over 2.5%. Sequencing was performed on whole blood, taken in connection with sensitization to the hapten diphenylcyclopropenone (DPC). The receptor source for this set is a woman in her fifties or sixties with alopecia areata. Some clones in this sample may be carry-over from other donors' samples.

Many counts were recorded for this clonotype. The CDR3 sequence: CASSQDASESYNEQFF. The CDR3 bases are TGCGCCAGCAGCCAAGATGCCAGCGAGTCCTACAATGAGCAGTTCTTC. V usage is TRBV4-1 and J usage is TRBJ2-1; D is ambiguous. Trimming shortened V by 0 bases and J by 1 base, and 10 bases separated the two germline ends. The germline gives CDR1 MGHRA, CDR2 YSYEKL. The CDR3 is made up of 16 amino acids.

This clonotype was recorded many times. The chain links TRBV27 to TRBJ2-7, with TRBD1 matching 7 bases. CDR1 is MNHEY, CDR2 SMNVEV, per germline (reference sequence). The CDR3 length is 15 residues. Trimming cost V 2 bases and J 2 bases; bases outside gene matches: 6. The CDR3 sequence: CASSLRGQGAYEQYF. CDR3 sequence (DNA): TGTGCCAGCAGTTTAAGGGGGCAGGGCGCCTACGAGCAGTACTTC.